One and the same sample provided the 7 T cell receptor beta chains below, sequenced in a study of beta chain features in type 1 diabetes. Points from the study as a whole: Moderate yet significant TCRB CDR3 shortening was seen in Type 1 diabetes patients in all four CD4+ subsets.

Expressed TCRB transcripts were sequenced because the entire RNA isolate underwent reverse transcription. The method was immunoSEQ multiplex PCR; TCRdb's version includes in-frame clones alone and lacks a portion of them. The sample gives around 140,000 clones, around an eighth of which show up once; around 1.4% is in the top ten. These receptors' targets are unknown. Sequencing was performed on central memory CD4+ T cells from blood. These receptors all stem from a man between 18 and 35 years old with type 1 diabetes.

CDR3 bases: TGTGCCAGCAGCTTCAGCGGGACGGGTTCCTACGAGCAGTACTTC. Translation: CASSFSGTGSYEQYF. V is TRBV11-3 and J is TRBJ2-7; 7 positions agree with TRBD2. Trimming at V came to 3 bases and at J to 1 base, leaving 6 bases not matched to a gene. The length of the CDR3 is 15 residues. The germline V gene has CDR1 SGHNT and CDR2 YENEEA. The full variable domain, with the rest looked up from reference TRBV11-3 and TRBJ2-7, is EAGVVQSPRYKIIEKKQPVAFWCNPISGHNTLYWYLQNLGQGPELLIRYENEEAVDDSQLPKDRFSAERLKGVDSTLKIQPAELGDSAVYLCASSFSGTGSYEQYFGPGTRLTVT.

This clone was counted a few times. The V call is TRBV15, the J call TRBJ2-1, with TRBD2 identical over 8 bases. The germline V gene encodes CDR1 LNHNV and CDR2 YYDKDF (reference sequence). V was pared by 5 bases and J by 9 bases, with 3 bases of the junction left unmatched. This CDR3 spans 12 amino acids. CDR3 loop: CATSARGAEQFF. For the CDR3, the DNA is TGTGCCACCAGCGCGCGGGGGGCTGAGCAGTTCTTC.

This clone was seen a handful of times. The CDR3 loop is CASSLAGGSYNEQFF. CDR3 nucleotides: TGTGCCAGTAGTTTAGCGGGGGGGTCCTACAATGAGCAGTTCTTC. This chain joins TRBV19 and TRBJ2-1; TRBD2 matches 11 bases. The germline gives CDR1 LNHDA, CDR2 SQIVND (reference sequence). The CDR3 runs 15 residues. V lost 5 bases and J lost 1; bases outside the gene matches: 1.

This chain uses TRBV28 with TRBJ2-7; D may correspond to TRBD1 or TRBD2 (5 bases each). Looked up from germline, CDR1 is MDHEN and CDR2 is SYDVKM. V was pared by 6 bases and J by 2 bases, with 14 bases between. This CDR3 spans 14 amino acids. This CDR3 is CASRRDLSAYEQYF. The DNA of the CDR3 is TGTGCCAGCAGGAGGGACCTGAGTGCCTACGAGCAGTACTTC.

Only a few counts were recorded for this clone. This chain uses TRBV6-5 with TRBJ1-5; no definite D call. This CDR3 comprises 15 residues. Trimming removed 6 bases at V and 1 base at J, with 13 bases between. The germline V gene has CDR1 MNHEY and CDR2 SVGAGI. CDR3 residues: CASSLSLNSNQPQHF. For the CDR3, the DNA is TGTGCCAGCAGCCTGTCCCTTAACAGCAATCAGCCCCAGCATTTT.

There are a few counts of this clone. The chain employs TRBV5-6 and TRBJ2-7; TRBD1 agrees at 8 bases. This CDR3 comprises 15 residues. CDR1 and CDR2 from the germline V gene are SGHDT and YYEEEE. V lost 4 bases and J lost 3; bases outside the gene matches: 9. CDR3 sequence reads: CASSVRQGIFYEQYF. The CDR3 region has the DNA TGTGCCAGCAGCGTCAGACAGGGGATTTTCTACGAGCAGTACTTC.

This chain links TRBV29-1 with TRBJ2-3; no reliable D call. Germline CDR1 SQVTM, CDR2 ANQGSEA. V lost 7 bases to trimming and J lost 6 bases, with 8 bases between them. The CDR3 totals 10 residues. CDR3 sequence reads: CSGAPDTQYF. In DNA form, the CDR3 reads TGCAGCGGCGCCCCGGATACGCAGTATTTT.